The 14 T cell receptor beta chains in this list originate from one sample, sequenced in a study of radiation and T cells in renal cell carcinoma (dated by TCRdb to about 2020). Libraries were prepared through the immunoSEQ multiplex PCR assay. TCRdb re-hosts the immuneACCESS table, in-frame sequences only. Its copies lack some clones; in the studies checked, an unresolved V gene accounts for under half of them, and the cause for the rest is not known. The sample contains roughly 150,000 clones, approximately 90% of them found a single time. 10% to 15% of the sample is held by the ten biggest clonotypes. What this sample's time point label stands for: blood 2 weeks post-SBRT. In the paper's terms, the treatment or condition label means: 15 Gy SBRT to primary tumor, nephrectomy 4 weeks later. Sample: blood, taken from a patient whose treatment included radiotherapy and nephrectomy. All receptors come from a woman between 45 and 65 years old with renal cell carcinoma.

The V call is TRBV7-2, the J call TRBJ2-2; 11 bases line up with TRBD2. Germline V CDR1 and CDR2: SGHTA, FQGNSA. With 5 bases clipped from V and 6 bases from J, the junction kept 2 bases outside the gene matches. This CDR3 has 14 amino acids. The DNA for the CDR3 is TGTGCCAGCAGCGTACTAGCGGGGGCCGGGGAGCTGTTTTTT. Residues: CASSVLAGAGELFF.

The gene calls are TRBV6-6 and TRBJ2-5, with D perhaps TRBD2 (6 bases). V gave up 2 bases and J gave up 5 bases, with 12 bases separating them. This CDR3 contains 14 residues. The germline V gene encodes CDR1 MNHNY and CDR2 SVGAGI (reference sequence). The CDR3 protein is CASSYVFGGETQYF. The CDR3 DNA is TGTGCCAGCAGTTACGTATTTGGGGGGGAGACCCAGTACTTC.

The chain links TRBV6-5 to TRBJ1-6; perhaps TRBD1 as D (6 bases). The CDR3 extends over 15 amino acids. CDR1 and CDR2 from the germline V gene are MNHEY and SVGAGI. Trimming stripped 6 bases from V and 6 bases from J, with 15 bases between. CDR3 sequence (DNA): TGTGCCAGCAGCCCCTCGGGGGGCGTTAATTCACCCCTCCACTTT. Translating gives CASSPSGGVNSPLHF.

This chain joins TRBV7-8 and TRBJ1-2; D remains ambiguous. The CDR3 extends over 12 amino acids. The V gene lost 6 bases and the J gene lost 7 bases, with 12 bases spanning the gap. Germline CDR1 is SGHVS and CDR2 is FQNEAQ. CDR3 DNA sequence: TGTGCCAGCAGGACCACTTGGGGTGGCTACACCTTC. It specifies CASRTTWGGYTF. The full variable domain, its missing parts supplied by reference TRBV7-8 and TRBJ1-2, is GAGVSQSPRYKVAKRGQDVALRCDPISGHVSLFWYQQALGQGPEFLTYFQNEAQLDKSGLPSDRFFAERPEGSVSTLKIQRTQQEDSAVYLCASRTTWGGYTFGSGTRLTVV.

The V and J genes are TRBV29-1 and TRBJ2-1, with 9 positions matching TRBD2. CDR1 is SQVTM, CDR2 ANQGSEA, per germline. The CDR3 loop spans 17 amino acids. Unmatched junction bases numbered 21, after V lost 6 bases and J lost 9 bases. CDR3 sequence reads: CSVNLILSGGSGGEQFF. DNA for the CDR3: TGCAGCGTCAATCTCATACTTAGCGGGGGCTCCGGGGGTGAGCAGTTCTTC.

This clone was seen only a few times. The chain joins TRBV5-6 to TRBJ1-1; D gene uncertain. The germline V gene has CDR1 SGHDT and CDR2 YYEEEE. CDR3 length equals 12 residues. Trimming shortened V by 4 bases and J by 0 bases, and 4 bases separated the two germline ends. CDR3 sequence (DNA): TGTGCCAGCAGCCAAGTGAACACTGAAGCTTTCTTT. Amino acid sequence: CASSQVNTEAFF.

The chain carries TRBV7-9 and TRBJ1-2; 8 positions match TRBD1. V lost 4 bases to trimming and J lost 5 bases; unmatched junction nucleotides: 3. The CDR3 is made up of 13 amino acids. Germline CDR1 SEHNR, CDR2 FQNEAQ (reference sequence). The CDR3 bases are TGTGCCAGCAGCTCGACAGGGGTATATGGCTACACCTTC. Its protein product is CASSSTGVYGYTF.

The V gene is TRBV5-8, the J gene TRBJ2-5; no definite D call. Trimming took off 0 bases at V and 0 bases at J, with 6 bases between the two ends. There are 14 residues in the CDR3. Germline V gene sequence: CDR1 SGHTS, CDR2 YDEGEE. This CDR3 is CASSLATYQETQYF. DNA for the CDR3: TGTGCCAGCAGCTTGGCCACGTACCAAGAGACCCAGTACTTC.

The J gene is TRBJ1-6, the V gene TRBV6-5, with 8 bases lining up with TRBD1. The trim removed 4 bases at V and 7 bases at J, leaving 0 bases unmatched. Germline V gene lookup returns CDR1 MNHEY and CDR2 SVGAGI. The CDR3 sequence is 13 residues long. DNA of the CDR3: TGTGCCAGCAGTTGGACAGGGAATTCACCCCTCCACTTT. The encoded protein is CASSWTGNSPLHF.

V usage is TRBV18 and J usage is TRBJ1-6; D is ambiguous. V was clipped by 2 bases and J by 4 bases, with 18 bases between them. Germline CDR1 is KGHSH and CDR2 is LQKENI. This CDR3 spans 18 amino acids. CDR3 in amino acids: CASSPSSVSLNYNSPLHF. The CDR3 coding sequence is TGTGCCAGCTCACCATCAAGCGTCAGCCTAAATTATAATTCACCCCTCCACTTT.

The V gene is TRBV19, the J gene TRBJ1-2; 9 bases fit TRBD1. V was pared by 3 bases and J by 6 bases, with 5 bases of the junction left unmatched. From germline, CDR1 is LNHDA and CDR2 SQIVND (reference sequence). This CDR3 has 14 residues. The chain's CDR3 is CASSILRDRDGYTF. CDR3 in DNA: TGTGCCAGTAGTATTCTCCGGGACAGGGATGGCTACACCTTC.

This clone was found once. CDR3 bases: TGTGCCAGCAGCAAGGCGGGGGGGCATGAGACCCAGTACTTC. Translation gives CASSKAGGHETQYF. The chain uses TRBV7-2 and TRBJ2-5; 9 bases agree with TRBD2. CDR1 and CDR2 (germline): SGHTA, FQGNSA. The CDR3 extends over 14 amino acids. The J segment lost 5 bases and the V segment lost 5 bases, leaving 6 bases of the junction unmatched.

This chain connects TRBV11-2 to TRBJ2-5, with TRBD2 as a possible D gene (5 bases). The ends were cut back, 1 base at V and 5 bases at J, with 8 bases in the middle. The germline CDR1 and CDR2 sequences are SGHAT and FQNNGV. The CDR3 has 13 residues. CDR3 DNA sequence: TGTGCCAGCAGCTTAGCCCCGGGGGAGACCCAGTACTTC. Residues: CASSLAPGETQYF.

The chain links TRBV6-5 to TRBJ2-7, with D perhaps matching TRBD1 or TRBD2 (5 bases each). Germline V gives CDR1 MNHEY, CDR2 SVGAGI. V dropped 0 bases and J dropped 0 bases, with 9 bases sitting between them. The CDR3 totals 15 residues. CDR3 nucleotide sequence: TGTGCCAGCAGTTACTCGGCAGGGAGCTCCTACGAGCAGTACTTC. Its protein product is CASSYSAGSSYEQYF.